This is a list of T cell receptor beta chains from one sample in a study of a mutant IDH1 vaccine in newly diagnosed glioma. Profiled with immunoSEQ multiplex PCR; TCRdb holds only in-frame clones, not every one. This table has 55,000 to 70,000 clones, about 86% appearing once. The sequencing here drew on PBMCs, taken from a glioma patient treated with radiotherapy, temozolomide or both. These receptors were collected from a man aged 25 to 40 with glioma. The CDR3 runs from the conserved cysteine through the conserved F or W. Each record gives: D gene, V gene, clone size, J gene, CDR3 protein, CDR3 DNA. D genes are given only for firm matches. Not every row has a clone size; where given, it reads once, few, many or a size class.

d_call: NA
v_call: TRBV28
clone_size: NA
j_call: TRBJ2-3
cdr3_aa: CASSLGDRKDTQYF
cdr3_nt: TGTGCCAGCAGTTTAGGGGACCGAAAAGATACGCAGTATTTT

d_call: NA
v_call: TRBV6-1
clone_size: NA
j_call: TRBJ1-1
cdr3_aa: CASSENTEGEAFF
cdr3_nt: TGTGCCAGCAGTGAAAATACGGAAGGGGAGGCTTTCTTT

d_call: NA
v_call: TRBV7-2
clone_size: few
j_call: TRBJ1-5
cdr3_aa: CASSLVADAQPQHF
cdr3_nt: TGTGCCAGCAGCTTAGTAGCGGACGCCCAGCCCCAGCATTTT

d_call: NA
v_call: TRBV6-4
clone_size: NA
j_call: TRBJ2-2
cdr3_aa: CASSEGRRGNTGELFF
cdr3_nt: TGTGCCAGCAGTGAAGGAAGGCGGGGGAACACCGGGGAGCTGTTTTTT

d_call: TRBD1
v_call: TRBV14
clone_size: NA
j_call: TRBJ1-2
cdr3_aa: CASSRIRGQGYGYTF
cdr3_nt: TGTGCCAGCAGCCGCATCAGGGGACAGGGCTATGGCTACACCTTC

d_call: TRBD1
v_call: TRBV6-6
clone_size: NA
j_call: TRBJ2-7
cdr3_aa: CAIATRDSYEQYF
cdr3_nt: TGTGCCATCGCGACCCGGGACAGCTACGAGCAGTACTTC

d_call: NA
v_call: TRBV6-1
clone_size: NA
j_call: TRBJ1-1
cdr3_aa: CASSESMLTPGAFF
cdr3_nt: TGTGCCAGCAGTGAAAGTATGTTAACCCCGGGAGCTTTCTTT

d_call: NA
v_call: TRBV19
clone_size: NA
j_call: TRBJ1-1
cdr3_aa: CASSSQSSTGNTEAFF
cdr3_nt: TGTGCCAGTAGTTCCCAATCCTCGACAGGGAACACTGAAGCTTTCTTT

d_call: NA
v_call: TRBV7-9
clone_size: NA
j_call: TRBJ1-2
cdr3_aa: CASSPQRSNGYTF
cdr3_nt: TGTGCCAGCAGCCCCCAAAGGTCGAATGGCTACACCTTC

d_call: NA
v_call: TRBV19
clone_size: NA
j_call: TRBJ2-1
cdr3_aa: CASSMGPGGGEQFF
cdr3_nt: TGTGCCAGTAGTATGGGACCAGGGGGAGGTGAGCAGTTCTTC

d_call: NA
v_call: TRBV5-4
clone_size: NA
j_call: TRBJ2-7
cdr3_aa: CASSSDAGQEIYEQYF
cdr3_nt: TGTGCCAGCAGCTCGGACGCGGGGCAGGAAATTTACGAGCAGTACTTC

d_call: TRBD1
v_call: TRBV10-2
clone_size: NA
j_call: TRBJ2-7
cdr3_aa: CASRTGTGYSEQYF
cdr3_nt: TGCGCCAGCAGAACCGGGACAGGGTACTCCGAGCAGTACTTC

d_call: NA
v_call: TRBV7-9
clone_size: NA
j_call: TRBJ1-1
cdr3_aa: CASSLGRLNTEAFF
cdr3_nt: TGTGCCAGCAGCTTAGGTCGGTTGAACACTGAAGCTTTCTTT

d_call: NA
v_call: TRBV28
clone_size: NA
j_call: TRBJ2-5
cdr3_aa: CASSLSEVGETQYF
cdr3_nt: TGTGCCAGCAGTTTATCGGAGGTCGGCGAGACCCAGTACTTC

d_call: TRBD1
v_call: TRBV27
clone_size: NA
j_call: TRBJ1-5
cdr3_aa: CASSLLGQGAGNQPQHF
cdr3_nt: TGTGCCAGCAGTTTACTGGGACAGGGGGCAGGCAATCAGCCCCAGCATTTT

d_call: NA
v_call: TRBV5-1
clone_size: few
j_call: TRBJ1-1
cdr3_aa: CASSLAETEAFF
cdr3_nt: TGCGCCAGCAGCTTGGCAGAGACTGAAGCTTTCTTT

d_call: TRBD1
v_call: TRBV28
clone_size: NA
j_call: TRBJ2-7
cdr3_aa: CASSLARQGAREQYF
cdr3_nt: TGTGCCAGCAGTTTAGCGCGTCAGGGGGCTCGCGAGCAGTACTTC

d_call: TRBD2
v_call: TRBV30
clone_size: NA
j_call: TRBJ2-2
cdr3_aa: CAWRWGGVTGELFF
cdr3_nt: TGTGCCTGGCGGTGGGGGGGAGTCACCGGGGAGCTGTTTTTT

d_call: NA
v_call: TRBV7-9
clone_size: NA
j_call: TRBJ1-3
cdr3_aa: CATARAGGNTIYF
cdr3_nt: TGTGCCACCGCCCGGGCAGGGGGAAACACCATATATTTT

d_call: TRBD1
v_call: TRBV5-1
clone_size: NA
j_call: TRBJ2-1
cdr3_aa: CASSPDRVDEQFF
cdr3_nt: TGCGCCAGCAGCCCGGACAGGGTGGATGAGCAGTTCTTC

d_call: NA
v_call: TRBV11-2
clone_size: NA
j_call: TRBJ1-1
cdr3_aa: CASSLQQEAFF
cdr3_nt: TGTGCCAGCAGCTTACAACAAGAAGCTTTCTTT

d_call: NA
v_call: TRBV18
clone_size: NA
j_call: TRBJ2-7
cdr3_aa: CASSQGTPDYEQYF
cdr3_nt: TGTGCCAGCTCACAGGGGACACCCGACTACGAGCAGTACTTC

d_call: NA
v_call: TRBV29-1
clone_size: NA
j_call: TRBJ1-3
cdr3_aa: CSVEAAGSGNTIYF
cdr3_nt: TGCAGCGTTGAAGCGGCAGGGTCTGGAAACACCATATATTTT

d_call: NA
v_call: TRBV6-6
clone_size: NA
j_call: TRBJ1-2
cdr3_aa: CASSYSSASGYTF
cdr3_nt: TGTGCCAGCAGTTACTCCTCGGCGTCTGGCTACACCTTC

d_call: NA
v_call: TRBV28
clone_size: NA
j_call: TRBJ2-1
cdr3_aa: CASSLFRGVTHEQFF
cdr3_nt: TGTGCCAGCAGTTTATTCCGGGGTGTAACGCATGAGCAGTTCTTC

d_call: TRBD2
v_call: TRBV27
clone_size: NA
j_call: TRBJ2-2
cdr3_aa: CASSGRDFSTGELFF
cdr3_nt: TGTGCCAGCAGTGGGAGGGACTTTTCCACCGGGGAGCTGTTTTTT